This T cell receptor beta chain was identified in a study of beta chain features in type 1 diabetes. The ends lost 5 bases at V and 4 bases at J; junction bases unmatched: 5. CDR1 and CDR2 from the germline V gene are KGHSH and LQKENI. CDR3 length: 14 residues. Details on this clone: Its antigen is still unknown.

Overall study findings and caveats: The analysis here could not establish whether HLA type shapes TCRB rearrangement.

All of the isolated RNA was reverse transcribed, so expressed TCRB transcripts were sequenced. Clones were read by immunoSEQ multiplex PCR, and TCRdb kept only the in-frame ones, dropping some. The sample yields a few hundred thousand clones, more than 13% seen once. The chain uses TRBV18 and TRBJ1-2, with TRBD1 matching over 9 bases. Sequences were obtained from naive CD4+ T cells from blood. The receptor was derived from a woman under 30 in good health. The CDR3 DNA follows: TGTGCCAGCTCATCGGACAGGGGAAGCTATGGCTACACCTTC. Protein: CASSSDRGSYGYTF.